These T cell receptor beta chains were read from a single sample in a study of T-cell reconstitution after alpha-beta-depleted transplantation in children. Via MiXCR, TCRdb re-called the PCR reads, giving one row per CDR3 protein. This table holds approximately 640,000 distinct CDR3 sequences, around 17% found once. The sequencing used PBMCs from the stem cell graft donor, collected from the stem cell graft. These receptors originate from a human donor who donated a stem cell graft to a child with acute myeloid leukemia. Both conserved end residues are part of each CDR3. The D gene is left open where the match is weak. Clone size is given for some rows only: seen once, a few or many times, or a class if the clone is expanded.

TRBV20-1	TRBD2	many	TRBJ2-7	CSARAQGGYEQYF	TGCAGTGCTAGGGCTCAGGGAGGGTACGAGCAGTACTTC
TRBV20-1	TRBD2	few	TRBJ2-7	CSARRSGGGPEQYF	TGCAGTGCTAGACGGTCGGGCGGGGGTCCCGAGCAGTACTTC
TRBV4-3	.	few	TRBJ2-7	CASSQDVIGGSSYEQYF	TGCGCCAGCAGCCAAGATGTGATCGGGGGCTCGTCATACGAGCAGTACTTC
TRBV20-1	.	many	TRBJ1-2	CSASLFQDRAGYTF	TGCAGTGCTAGCCTTTTTCAGGATAGGGCAGGCTACACCTTC
TRBV29-1	.	many	TRBJ2-6	CSVVHFGAPSGANVLTF	TGCAGCGTTGTTCACTTTGGGGCACCCTCTGGGGCCAACGTCCTGACTTTC
TRBV20-1	TRBD2	few	TRBJ2-1	CSASRGTSGYNEQFF	TGCAGTGCTAGTCGGGGGACTAGCGGCTACAATGAGCAGTTCTTC
TRBV12-2	.	.	TRBJ2-6	CASRSKRESGANVLTF	TGTGCAAGTCGCTCAAAGAGGGAGTCTGGGGCCAACGTCCTGACTTTC
TRBV7-2	TRBD2	.	TRBJ2-1	CASSHPTSVISNEQFF	TGTGCCAGCAGCCATCCTACTAGCGTTATTAGTAATGAGCAGTTCTTC
TRBV20-1	.	many	TRBJ2-5	CSARDRAVQETQYF	TGCAGTGCTAGAGATCGGGCGGTGCAAGAGACCCAGTACTTC
TRBV12-3/TRBV12-4	.	.	TRBJ2-7	CASSLGGVGRGEQYF	TGTGCCAGCAGTTTAGGGGGGGTTGGGAGAGGCGAGCAGTACTTC
TRBV29-1	.	many	TRBJ1-1	CSVGPFDEAFF	TGCAGCGTTGGCCCTTTTGATGAAGCTTTCTTT
TRBV5-1	.	.	TRBJ2-3	CASSPRVDTDTQYF	TGCGCCAGCAGCCCCCGGGTCGACACAGATACGCAGTATTTT
TRBV12-3/TRBV12-4	TRBD2	.	TRBJ2-1	CASSLTGTSGRKQFF	TGTGCCAGCAGTTTAACCGGGACTAGCGGGCGGAAGCAGTTCTTC
TRBV29-1	.	many	TRBJ2-3	CSVEDAQGATDTQYF	TGCAGCGTTGAAGATGCCCAGGGCGCCACAGATACGCAGTATTTT
TRBV5-1	TRBD2	.	TRBJ2-3	CASSSGTSRVGTQYF	TGCGCCAGCAGCTCCGGGACTAGCAGGGTTGGTACGCAGTATTTT
TRBV12-3/TRBV12-4	.	few	TRBJ2-3	CASSLGQARPDTQYF	TGTGCCAGCAGTTTAGGCCAGGCGAGGCCAGATACGCAGTATTTT
TRBV30	.	.	TRBJ1-2	CAWSVEGRERVYGYTF	TGTGCCTGGAGTGTGGAGGGACGGGAGAGGGTCTATGGCTACACCTTC
TRBV20-1	.	many	TRBJ2-4	CSALTDLAKNIQYF	TGCAGTGCTCTAACAGATCTAGCCAAAAACATTCAGTACTTC
TRBV29-1	.	many	TRBJ1-3	CSVELPSSGNTIYF	TGCAGCGTTGAATTACCGAGCTCTGGAAACACCATATATTTT
TRBV15	.	few	TRBJ2-7	CATSAPGGAYEQYF	TGTGCCACCAGCGCCCCGGGTGGGGCCTACGAGCAGTACTTC
TRBV29-1	TRBD2	many	TRBJ2-5	CSGRSPPPGLAVFQETQYF	TGCAGCGGTCGTTCGCCCCCCCCGGGACTAGCGGTCTTCCAAGAGACCCAGTACTTC
TRBV7-7	TRBD2	few	TRBJ2-5	CAALTSGGGETQYF	TGTGCCGCCCTCACTAGCGGGGGGGGAGAGACCCAGTACTTC
TRBV7-2	TRBD1	.	TRBJ2-3	CASRLTQGAEYF	TGTGCCAGCAGACTGACTCAGGGGGCGGAGTATTTT
TRBV20-1	.	many	TRBJ2-1	CSASQGIEQFF	TGCAGTGCAAGCCAGGGGATTGAGCAGTTCTTC
TRBV27	.	few	TRBJ2-7	CASSLGPVLEQYF	TGTGCCAGCAGTTTGGGGCCGGTCTTGGAGCAGTACTTC
TRBV15	.	.	TRBJ2-7	CATSRGLGSYEQYF	TGTGCCACCAGCAGAGGGTTGGGGTCCTACGAGCAGTACTTC
TRBV20-1	.	many	TRBJ1-3	CSAASPSSGNTIYF	TGCAGTGCTGCTTCCCCGAGCTCTGGAAACACCATATATTTT
TRBV5-6	TRBD1	few	TRBJ2-5	CASSLGTGRETQYF	TGTGCCAGCAGCTTGGGGACAGGGCGAGAGACCCAGTACTTC
TRBV7-9	.	.	TRBJ2-1	CASSSIQGGRYNEQFF	TGTGCCAGCAGTTCCATCCAGGGTGGGCGCTACAATGAGCAGTTCTTC
TRBV20-1	.	.	TRBJ1-5	CSAIPTGNQPQHF	TGCAGTGCTATTCCCACAGGCAATCAGCCCCAGCATTTT
TRBV27	.	few	TRBJ1-1	CASNSPLPTEAFF	TGTGCCAGCAACTCCCCCCTTCCCACTGAAGCTTTCTTT
TRBV29-1	TRBD1	many	TRBJ2-1	CSAGQGAYNEQFF	TGCAGCGCCGGACAGGGGGCGTACAATGAGCAGTTCTTC
TRBV6-5	TRBD1	few	TRBJ1-3	CASSYRWTGGLGGNTIYF	TGTGCCAGCAGTTATCGATGGACAGGGGGATTAGGAGGAAACACCATATATTTT
TRBV7-6	.	.	TRBJ2-2	CASRDHRDTGELFF	TGTGCCAGCAGGGACCATCGCGACACCGGGGAGCTGTTTTTT
TRBV4-3	.	few	TRBJ2-7	CASSQEKGFYEQYF	TGCGCCAGCAGCCAAGAAAAAGGGTTCTACGAGCAGTACTTC
TRBV4-2	TRBD1	few	TRBJ2-2	CASSQLQGLNTGELFF	TGTGCCAGCAGCCAACTACAGGGGCTGAATACCGGGGAGCTGTTTTTT
TRBV12-3/TRBV12-4	TRBD2	few	TRBJ2-2	CASSQTSAGGELFF	TGTGCCAGCAGTCAGACTAGCGCCGGCGGAGAGCTGTTTTTT
TRBV7-2	TRBD1	.	TRBJ2-7	CASSLGGQATYEQYF	TGTGCCAGCAGCTTAGGGGGACAGGCCACCTACGAGCAGTACTTC
TRBV20-1	.	many	TRBJ2-3	CSARGENTQYF	TGCAGTGCTAGAGGGGAGAATACGCAGTATTTT
TRBV20-1	.	.	TRBJ2-1	CSATTVMGADEQFF	TGCAGTGCTACCACCGTTATGGGGGCGGATGAGCAGTTCTTC
TRBV7-2	TRBD2	many	TRBJ2-3	CASSFSGGALDTQYF	TGTGCCAGCAGCTTCAGCGGGGGGGCCCTAGATACGCAGTATTTT
TRBV6-1	.	few	TRBJ1-1	CASMWTEAFF	TGTGCCAGCATGTGGACTGAAGCTTTCTTT
TRBV7-2	.	.	TRBJ2-2	CASSLSVLSGELFF	TGTGCCAGCAGCTTATCGGTCCTGTCCGGGGAGCTGTTTTTT
TRBV5-1	TRBD1	many	TRBJ2-3	CASSLQSRQGSTDTQYF	TGCGCCAGCAGCTTGCAATCTAGACAGGGATCCACAGATACGCAGTATTTT
TRBV7-2	.	many	TRBJ2-1	CASSLSQGNDEQFF	TGTGCCAGCAGCTTATCACAAGGGAACGATGAGCAGTTCTTC
TRBV4-1	.	.	TRBJ2-3	CASSRGSGITDTQYF	TGCGCCAGCAGCCGGGGCAGCGGAATCACAGATACGCAGTATTTT
TRBV6-5	.	few	TRBJ2-4	CASSLQGTGIDIQYF	TGTGCCAGCAGTTTGCAGGGGACGGGAATCGACATTCAGTACTTC
TRBV24-1	.	few	TRBJ2-2	CATSDLQILTGGAGELFF	TGTGCCACCAGTGATTTGCAAATTCTTACAGGAGGCGCCGGGGAGCTGTTTTTT
TRBV20-1	TRBD1	many	TRBJ1-5	CSAEKDRGRPQHF	TGCAGTGCCGAGAAGGACAGGGGAAGGCCCCAGCATTTT
TRBV4-3	.	.	TRBJ2-5	CASSQDRVGSGQETQYF	TGCGCCAGCAGCCAAGATCGGGTAGGGTCCGGACAAGAGACCCAGTACTTC
TRBV20-1	TRBD1	.	TRBJ2-7	CSARDPQGAGSYEQYF	TGCAGTGCTAGAGATCCACAGGGGGCCGGGTCTTACGAGCAGTACTTC
TRBV7-2	.	many	TRBJ2-7	CASSLAVDYEQYF	TGTGCCAGCAGTTTAGCGGTTGACTACGAGCAGTACTTC
TRBV7-9	.	few	TRBJ1-5	CASSMGGDQPQHF	TGTGCCAGCAGCATGGGAGGGGATCAGCCCCAGCATTTT
TRBV20-1	.	many	TRBJ2-1	CSATKGGNEQFF	TGCAGTGCTACCAAGGGGGGGAATGAGCAGTTCTTC